The 14 T cell receptor beta chains below come from one sample, sequenced in a study of T cells in Graves' hyperthyroidism and ophthalmopathy. The source material, RNA transcripts, was used to amplify TCR beta CDR3 regions. HTBI primers were used for first-round RT-PCR of the TCR CDR3. One entry per CDR3 protein, called by TCRdb with MiXCR from the multiplex PCR reads. The sample includes hundreds of thousands of distinct CDR3 sequences, around 16% of them seen just once. The source material was blood. The receptors stem from a woman younger than 45 with Graves' hyperthyroidism.

The chain combines TRBV6-6 with TRBJ1-2; 7 bases line up with TRBD1. CDR1 is MNHNY, CDR2 SVGAGI, per germline (reference sequence). CDR3 size: 16 residues. Germline trimming cut 0 bases from V and 7 bases from J; bases unmatched to any gene: 11. Here the CDR3 reads CASSYSNRGRRGGYTF. CDR3 nucleotides: TGTGCCAGCAGTTACTCGAATAGGGGGCGGCGAGGTGGCTACACCTTC.

This clonotype was counted many times. The chain joins TRBV7-3 to TRBJ2-2, with 10 bases aligning to TRBD2. The CDR3 length is 21 residues. Germline CDR1 SGHTA, CDR2 FQGTGA. V gave up 0 bases and J gave up 1 base; unmatched junction bases: 14. The chain's CDR3 is CASSLTPGGRASGRNTGELFF. The CDR3 nucleotides read TGTGCCAGCAGCTTAACACCCGGGGGCCGGGCTAGCGGGAGGAACACCGGGGAGCTGTTTTTT.

In this sample, this clonotype turned up a few times. The J gene is TRBJ2-7, the V gene TRBV19; D perhaps matches TRBD1 (6 bases). This CDR3 has 13 amino acids. Trimming shortened V by 5 bases and J by 3 bases, and 11 bases separated the two germline ends. CDR1 LNHDA and CDR2 SQIVND come from the germline V gene (reference sequence). CDR3 residues: CASSPDSIYEQYF. The DNA of the CDR3 is TGTGCCAGTAGTCCGGACAGCATCTACGAGCAGTACTTC.

This clonotype was seen ten or more times. In DNA, the CDR3 is TGTGCCAGCAGACAATTTGACAGCCTGGAGGAGACCCAGTACTTC. It translates to CASRQFDSLEETQYF. The rearrangement joins TRBV7-9 to TRBJ2-5; maybe TRBD1 (5 bases). The CDR3 length is 15 residues. The germline gives CDR1 SEHNR, CDR2 FQNEAQ (reference sequence). Trimming left V 6 bases short and J 5 bases short, with 19 bases between.

The V gene is TRBV11-2, the J gene TRBJ2-5; 7 bases align to TRBD2. The CDR3 has 13 residues. J gave up 4 bases and V 5 bases, and 4 bases lay outside the gene matches. CDR1 and CDR2 (germline): SGHAT, FQNNGV. The CDR3, as DNA: TGTGCCAGCAGCCAGGGACTAATAGAGACCCAGTACTTC. It encodes CASSQGLIETQYF.

About this clonotype: A much more abundant neighbour one base away suggests this may be a read error. CDR3 region: CAISEPGNSYAQYF. The CDR3, as DNA: TGTGCCATCAGTGAGCCGGGAAACTCCTACGCGCAGTACTTC. The chain is built from TRBV10-3 and TRBJ2-7; D might be TRBD2 (5 bases). The germline CDR1 and CDR2 sequences are ENHRY and SYGVKD. This CDR3 is 14 amino acids long.

The chain links TRBV7-2 to TRBJ2-4, with D possibly being TRBD2 (6 bases). The closer fit of TRBJ2-1 to the DNA end suggests the J call may be wrong. Germline V gene sequence: CDR1 SGHTA, CDR2 FQGNSA. The CDR3 has 18 amino acids. For the CDR3, the DNA is TGTGCCAGCAGCCGCCCCCGTAGCGGCGAACTAGGCAAAAACATTCAGTTCTTC. Residues: CASSRPRSGELGKNIQFF.

This clonotype has ten or more counts. This chain connects TRBV7-8 to TRBJ2-7, with D unclear. The germline CDR1 and CDR2 sequences are SGHVS and FQNEAQ. Trimming took off 4 bases at V and 5 bases at J, with 12 bases between the two ends. The CDR3 sequence is 13 residues long. CDR3 nucleotides: TGTGCCAGCAGCTCTATCCCCCGAAACGAGCAGTACTTC. Its translation: CASSSIPRNEQYF.

This clonotype was picked up a small number of times. This rearrangement joins TRBV7-9 to TRBJ2-3; D is undetermined. Germline V gene sequence: CDR1 SEHNR, CDR2 FQNEAQ (reference sequence). There are 10 residues in the CDR3. Trimming stripped 10 bases from V and 2 bases from J, with 4 bases between. The CDR3 coding sequence is TGTGCCATACTCACAGATACGCAGTATTTT. Translating gives CAILTDTQYF.

The CDR3 sequence: CASSGQDRNTEAFF. CDR3 DNA sequence: TGTGCCAGCTCTGGACAGGACAGGAACACTGAAGCTTTCTTT. This sequence joins TRBV18 and TRBJ1-1; 7 positions agree with TRBD1. The CDR3 totals 14 residues. V trimming: 6 bases; J trimming: 1 base; junction bases outside the gene matches: 5. Germline V gene data show CDR1 as KGHSH and CDR2 as LQKENI.

V and J are TRBV6-5 and TRBJ2-3, with 10 bases that match TRBD2. CDR3 length equals 19 residues. The junction had 13 bases not matched to a gene; V was cut back by 2 bases and J by 2 bases. CDR1 and CDR2 from the germline V gene are MNHEY and SVGAGI. As DNA, the CDR3 is TGTGCCAGCAGTTACGGGCTAGCGGGAGTAAGGGGTTACACAGATACGCAGTATTTT. Translating it yields CASSYGLAGVRGYTDTQYF.

This clonotype was counted between two and nine times. The V gene is TRBV12-3 or TRBV12-4, the J gene TRBJ2-1, with 7 bases lining up with TRBD1. The V gene end was trimmed by 5 bases and the J gene end by 2 bases; junction bases not matched to a gene: 9. The CDR3 has 16 amino acids. Here the CDR3 DNA reads TGTGCCAGCAGTATCCCAGGGGGAGAAGCCTACAATGAGCAGTTCTTC. Translation: CASSIPGGEAYNEQFF.

In its sample, this clonotype was seen a few times. The V gene is TRBV7-9, the J gene TRBJ2-3; D unresolved. Trimming removed 0 bases from V and 3 bases from J, with 13 bases in between. The CDR3 is 16 residues long. The germline V gene has CDR1 SEHNR and CDR2 FQNEAQ (reference sequence). CDR3 sequence: CASSLARHFSTDTQYF. The CDR3 bases are TGTGCCAGCAGCTTAGCGCGCCACTTTTCAACAGATACGCAGTATTTT.

There are a few counts of this clonotype. Given a much more abundant clone one base away, this may be a read error. The chain combines TRBV7-9 with TRBJ2-1; D is perhaps TRBD2 (5 bases). CDR3 size: 17 residues. V was cut by 1 base and J by 9 bases, with 22 bases left in between. CDR1 SEHNR and CDR2 FQNEAQ come from the germline V gene (reference sequence). The CDR3 protein is CASSLVGRTGRAAEQFF. CDR3 DNA sequence: TGTGCCAGCAGCTTAGTAGGTAGGACTGGCAGAGCTGCTGAGCAGTTCTTC.